This TCR beta chain was found in a study of cytomegalovirus exposure and HLA in healthy donors (dated by TCRdb to about 2017). About the study as a whole: An earlier analysis of 587 of the donors reported 276 Gb of sequence data and 90 million to 120 million unique TCR beta sequences obtained from about 200 million T cells. Approximately 310 gigabases of sequencing data and tens of millions of unique TCR sequences were included in an early release covering around 650 HLA-typed donors. Of the roughly 400 genotyped donors, roughly 76% were placed in the genetic ancestry cluster associated with self-reported Caucasian donors. The study aimed to test whether signatures of past pathogen exposure could be identified by cataloging public T cell receptors. The T cell repertoires of 666 subjects were profiled by immunosequencing and related to cytomegalovirus serostatus. Along with the roughly 700-subject first cohort, a separate validation cohort of around 110 different subjects was used. To predict cytomegalovirus infection status, the study brought together high-throughput TCR immunosequencing, statistical association of individual TCRs with disease status, and machine learning. To study patterns of TCR occurrence, a later analysis re-analyzed previously published TCR beta repertoires from around 660 donors and added high-resolution HLA genotyping. In the later analysis, no new phenotypic data were used to find candidate immune exposures; instead, reliance was placed on TCR beta sequences and their occurrence across donors. In an earlier analysis of over 550 of the donors, high-throughput TCR beta sequencing was used to judge whether each TCR beta V gene segment behaved as functional or pseudogenic. Donor age, sex, ethnicity and CMV serostatus were compiled together with the repertoire data. A later genetic analysis took genome-wide SNP genotypes for about 55% of the roughly 670 donors and used that subset as a discovery cohort. Every discovery cohort repertoire had been produced on one sequencing platform. HLA typing covered class I and class II loci at four-digit resolution. Typing coverage differed by locus: A, B, C, DRB1 and DQB1 were typed in roughly 620-630 donors, DQA1 in about 510, DPA1 in around 600, and DPB1 in roughly 450. Several DR-DQ haplotypes were treated as single units for association and clustering because of strong linkage in the cohort. Among under 450 genotyped donors of the cohort, an average of around 240,000 unique TCR beta nucleotide sequences were sequenced per donor, around 20% of them non-productive.

Library preparation was by the immunoSEQ multiplex PCR assay. For the multiplex PCR, a mixture combining 60 forward primers for TCR Vbeta segments and 13 reverse primers for TCR Jbeta segments was used. A multiplex PCR assay on genomic DNA amplified the CDR3 region of rearranged TCR beta genes. On the Illumina HiSeq System, the amplified TCR beta libraries were sequenced as 87-base-pair reads. Per the source publication's procedure: Across the 600 to 700 repertoires, a later analysis counted roughly 84 million unique TCR beta chains, about 10 million of which were shared by at least two donors. A nearest-neighbor algorithm error-corrected the raw reads and collapsed the reads into unique sequences, merging closely related sequences to remove PCR and sequencing errors. CDR3 sequences were aligned to IMGT reference sequences to assign V, D and J gene segments. For a sequence to be retained, a match of at least six nucleotides to both a V gene segment and a J gene segment was required. A rearrangement was called productive if the CDR3 had no stop codons and remained in frame with V and J, and every other rearrangement was called non-productive. Following IMGT convention, CDR3 was defined as the stretch from the second conserved V-encoded cysteine to the conserved J-encoded phenylalanine. In an earlier analysis of roughly 610 of the donors, sequences lacking an unambiguous match to a single V gene segment were excluded. In an earlier analysis of 587 of the donors, V segments were called functional above 56.7% productive rearrangements and were called segregating when the between-donor standard deviation exceeded 5%. A statistical classification framework was built for diagnosing cytomegalovirus status from the catalog of TCR beta chain sequences. V and J gene assignment, in a later analysis, came from comparing TCR nucleotide sequences with IMGT/GENE-DB human TR gene sequences. In a later analysis, CDR3 sequences and most-parsimonious VDJ recombination scenarios were assigned using the TCRdist pipeline. In a later analysis, each TCR beta chain was defined by its CDR3 amino acid sequence together with its V-gene family, and reads without a unique V-gene family were excluded. A later analysis removed over 500 highly shared, low-generation-probability nucleotide sequences to deal with suspected cross-contamination and a sequencing artifact. In a later analysis, a clonal expansion index was calculated for each public chain from normalized within-repertoire ranks of inferred template counts. Generation probabilities in a later analysis came from a VDJ recombination model fitted to out-of-frame rearrangements, and those results were checked against IGoR. A later analysis scored TCR-TCR, TCR-HLA and TCR-CMV co-occurrence with hypergeometric tests, applying a repertoire-size bias correction to TCR pairs. To estimate false discovery rates, a later analysis permuted the HLA or CMV assignments 20 times. A later analysis grouped co-occurring TCRs with DBSCAN, adding TCRdist sequence similarity when clustering within HLA-allele-positive subsets. Repertoires with fewer than 30,000 or more than 120,000 public chains, plus five repertoires with anomalous nucleotide sharing, were excluded from co-occurrence clustering. TCRdb limited this immuneACCESS table to in-frame rearrangements with V and J called. A share of clones is missing; checked studies link under half to unresolved V genes, and the rest is unexplained. That table gives V, J and clone size, and the DNA gave D and trimming. The sample has some 41,000 clones on record, 51% of them singletons. The ten largest clones take up roughly 6% of the sample.

For this clone: What antigen it recognizes has not been identified. Base qualities are not provided; no much larger clone lies one nucleotide away.

The germline V gene (reference sequence) supplies CDR1 SEHNR and CDR2 FQNEAQ. From the cysteine through the phenylalanine, the CDR3 covers 14 amino acids. The read is trimmed to its CDR3 DNA, 42 bases read in frame from base 1. Trimming removed 5 bases from V and 8 bases from J, leaving 15 bases between the germline ends. The cohort was made up of several hundred healthy bone marrow donors. All cohort members were sampled while nominally healthy, although unrecorded immune exposures were likely present. The donor tested CMV seronegative, placing the donor among the 350 to 400 seronegative members of the cohort. Every donor gave a peripheral blood sample, and the peripheral blood mononuclear cells from that sample were used for TCR beta sequencing. Genomic DNA was extracted from the blood cell samples with the Qiagen DNeasy Blood Extraction Kit. The full study reports these points: Most CMV-associated TCR beta chains appeared to be HLA-restricted in a later analysis, and the HLA associations seemed to be driven largely by CMV exposure. A later analysis reported that several top co-occurrence clusters appeared linked to parvovirus B19, influenza, CMV and Epstein-Barr virus. The sequencing pipeline was judged likely to have produced a cluster of highly shared sequence variants as a technical artifact. The 87-base-pair reads could not distinguish some IMGT-functional V segments, including TRBV6-2 and TRBV6-3, so those segments were excluded. Over 15 rarely observed V segments, including chromosome 9 orphons, were excluded from the earlier analysis of just under 600 of the donors because counts were too low. At a false discovery rate of 0.05, a later analysis linked around 17,000 TCR beta sequences to specific HLA alleles. Because some donors lacked HLA typing at each locus, the association tests relied only on the typed subset. A further reported finding was that TCR beta sequences accurately predicted the HLA-A and HLA-B alleles for most subjects in the first cohort. A later analysis found that TCR association rates varied across HLA loci, with DRB1 alleles showing the most associated TCRs and HLA-C alleles the fewest. Linkage disequilibrium might explain the correlated functional status among segregating V segments, but an unknown experimental factor could not be ruled out. In an earlier analysis of fewer than 750 of the donors, most TCR beta V segments were observed in productive rearrangements about 90% or about 30% of the time, broadly matching IMGT annotations. Strong co-occurrence of HLA alleles, especially DR and DQ, made assigning TCR associations to individual alleles difficult. The cohort was sequenced for TCR beta chains only, and without alpha or paired-chain data the features that could be detected were limited. The classifier was reported to diagnose cytomegalovirus status with high specificity and sensitivity in both the original and validation cohorts. A few of the identified cytomegalovirus-associated TCR beta chains were confirmed in vitro to be specific for cytomegalovirus antigens. It was suggested by the authors that the approach could potentially be generalized to other disease states and immunological phenotypes. Across donors, most TCR sequences were observed very rarely, whereas some public TCRs were present in many individuals. An association between a missense DCLRE1C variant and V-gene and J-gene trimming of TCR beta chains was found in a later genetic analysis and replicated in an independent cohort. Presence/absence analyses assumed roughly uniform sequencing depth across donors, an assumption that may not hold. According to a later genetic analysis, donors in an Asian-associated ancestry cluster had fewer N-insertions in productive TCRs than the approximately 610-donor mean. A total of about 180 TCR beta chains were listed by the study as associated with cytomegalovirus. CMV serostatus was the only immune exposure information available for the cohort. In a later analysis, HLA-associated TCR beta chains showed more clonal expansion and lower generation probabilities than non-associated chains that were equally common.

Sequenced: PBMCs. Rearrangement joined TRBV7-9 to TRBJ1-4, with the D gene not confidently named. This receptor was identified in a man between 60 and 75 years old in good health and CMV-seronegative. CDR3 protein: CASSPSRQYEKLFF. The sequence in DNA is TGTGCCAGCAGCCCTTCGCGACAATACGAAAAACTGTTTTTT.